This is a list of T cell receptor beta chains from one sample in a study of blood T cell repertoires in COVID-19. Generated by immunoSEQ multiplex PCR, the TCRdb table keeps only in-frame clones and is missing some. Among about 210,000 clones listed, 83% were seen once. The sequenced sample consisted of peripheral blood. These receptors all stem from a woman between 40 and 55 years old with active or convalescent COVID-19. Each CDR3 is given with its conserved first and last residue. The order of the fields is CDR3 protein, CDR3 DNA, D gene, J gene, clone size, V gene. D genes are given only for firm matches. Part of the rows lack a size; the others show once, few, many or a class for expanded clones.

CASSWGIGTGRYNEQFF	TGTGCCAGCAGCTGGGGTATTGGGACAGGGCGTTACAATGAGCAGTTCTTC	TRBD1	TRBJ2-1	.	TRBV5-8
CASSLDRGHEKLFF	TGTGCCAGCAGCTTAGACAGGGGGCATGAAAAACTGTTTTTT	TRBD1	TRBJ1-4	few	TRBV11-2
CASSEAWTGPLNPGYTF	TGTGCCAGCAGTGAAGCGTGGACAGGGCCTTTGAACCCTGGCTACACCTTC	TRBD1	TRBJ1-2	once	TRBV2
CATGQASADTQYF	TGTGCCACTGGACAGGCCTCGGCAGATACGCAGTATTTT	TRBD1	TRBJ2-3	.	TRBV24-1
CASSPPGQGEYGYTF	TGTGCCAGCTCACCCCCGGGACAGGGGGAATATGGCTACACCTTC	TRBD1	TRBJ1-2	.	TRBV18
CASSYSILAVYEQYF	TGTGCCAGCAGTTACTCGATACTAGCGGTCTACGAGCAGTACTTC	TRBD2	TRBJ2-7	.	TRBV6-5
CSVRTGDNSPLHF	TGCAGCGTTCGGACAGGTGATAATTCACCCCTCCACTTT	TRBD1	TRBJ1-6	.	TRBV29-1
CASSLTDTEAFF	TGCGCCAGCAGCCTAACGGACACTGAAGCTTTCTTT	.	TRBJ1-1	.	TRBV10-2
CASSWRDQPQHF	TGTGCCAGCAGTTGGAGGGACCAGCCCCAGCATTTT	.	TRBJ1-5	.	TRBV28
CASSPRLSGRDYGYTF	TGTGCCAGCAGCCCACGCCTGTCAGGGAGGGACTATGGCTACACCTTC	.	TRBJ1-2	.	TRBV27
CASSPQGAYNEQFF	TGCGCCAGCTCACCGCAGGGGGCGTACAATGAGCAGTTCTTC	TRBD1	TRBJ2-1	.	TRBV5-1
CASSERGTQWKEKLFF	TGTGCCAGCAGTGAAAGGGGTACCCAATGGAAAGAAAAACTGTTTTTT	.	TRBJ1-4	.	TRBV2